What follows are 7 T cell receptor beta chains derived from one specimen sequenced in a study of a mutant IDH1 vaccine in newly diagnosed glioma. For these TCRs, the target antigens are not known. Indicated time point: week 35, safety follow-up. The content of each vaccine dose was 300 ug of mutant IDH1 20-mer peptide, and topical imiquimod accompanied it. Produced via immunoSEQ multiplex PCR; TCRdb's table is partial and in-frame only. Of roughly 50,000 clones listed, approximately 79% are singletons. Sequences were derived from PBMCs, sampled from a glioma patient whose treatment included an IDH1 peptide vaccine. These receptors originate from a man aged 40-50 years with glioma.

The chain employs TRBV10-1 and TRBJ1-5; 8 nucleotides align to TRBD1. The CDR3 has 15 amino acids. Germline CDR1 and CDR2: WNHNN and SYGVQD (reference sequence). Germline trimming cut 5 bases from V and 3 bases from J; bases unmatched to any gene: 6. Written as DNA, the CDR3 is TGCGCCAGCAGTCCAAAGACAGGGGACAATCAGCCCCAGCATTTT. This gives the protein CASSPKTGDNQPQHF.

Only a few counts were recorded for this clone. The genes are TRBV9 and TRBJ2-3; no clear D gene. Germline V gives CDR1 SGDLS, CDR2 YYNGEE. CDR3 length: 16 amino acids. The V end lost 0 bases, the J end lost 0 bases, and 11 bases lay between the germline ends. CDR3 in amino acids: CASSVGHRTSTDTQYF. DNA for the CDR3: TGTGCCAGCAGCGTAGGGCACAGAACAAGCACAGATACGCAGTATTTT. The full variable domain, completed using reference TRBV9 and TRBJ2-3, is DSGVTQTPKHLITATGQRVTLRCSPRSGDLSVYWYQQSLDQGLQFLIQYYNGEERAKGNILERFSAQQFPDLHSELNLSSLELGDSALYFCASSVGHRTSTDTQYFGPGTRLTVL.

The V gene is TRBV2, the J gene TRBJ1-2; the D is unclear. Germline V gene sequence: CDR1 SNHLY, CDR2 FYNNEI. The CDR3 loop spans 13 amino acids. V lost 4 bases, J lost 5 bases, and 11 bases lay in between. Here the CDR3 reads CASSGLIGYGYTF. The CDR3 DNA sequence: TGTGCCAGCAGTGGTCTTATAGGGTATGGCTACACCTTC.

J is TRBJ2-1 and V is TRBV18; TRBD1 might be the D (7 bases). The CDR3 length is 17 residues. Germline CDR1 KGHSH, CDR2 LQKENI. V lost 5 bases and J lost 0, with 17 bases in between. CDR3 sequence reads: CASSAGQITASYNEQFF. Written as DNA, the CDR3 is TGTGCCAGCTCAGCGGGACAGATTACCGCCTCCTACAATGAGCAGTTCTTC.

CDR3 bases: TGTGCCTGGAGTGCGGCTGCGCAAGAGACCCAGTACTTC. Encoded protein: CAWSAAAQETQYF. This chain connects TRBV30 to TRBJ2-5; D uncertain. Trimming left V 1 base short and J 2 bases short, with 8 bases between. Per the germline V gene, CDR1 is GTSNPN and CDR2 is SVGIG (reference sequence). The CDR3 contains 13 residues.

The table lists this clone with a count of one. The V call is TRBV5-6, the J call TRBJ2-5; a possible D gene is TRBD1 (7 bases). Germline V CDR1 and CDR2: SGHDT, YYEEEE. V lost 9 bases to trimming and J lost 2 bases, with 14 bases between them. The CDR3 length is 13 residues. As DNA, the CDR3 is TGTGCCACCAGGGGGGCAGCTCAAGAGACCCAGTACTTC. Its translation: CATRGAAQETQYF.

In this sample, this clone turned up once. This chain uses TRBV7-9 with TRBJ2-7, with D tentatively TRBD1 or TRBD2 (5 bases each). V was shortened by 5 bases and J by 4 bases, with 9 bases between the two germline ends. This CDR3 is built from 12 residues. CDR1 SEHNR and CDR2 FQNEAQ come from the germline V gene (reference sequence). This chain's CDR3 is CASSRDLYEQYF. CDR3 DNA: TGTGCCAGCAGCCGGGACCTTTACGAGCAGTACTTC.